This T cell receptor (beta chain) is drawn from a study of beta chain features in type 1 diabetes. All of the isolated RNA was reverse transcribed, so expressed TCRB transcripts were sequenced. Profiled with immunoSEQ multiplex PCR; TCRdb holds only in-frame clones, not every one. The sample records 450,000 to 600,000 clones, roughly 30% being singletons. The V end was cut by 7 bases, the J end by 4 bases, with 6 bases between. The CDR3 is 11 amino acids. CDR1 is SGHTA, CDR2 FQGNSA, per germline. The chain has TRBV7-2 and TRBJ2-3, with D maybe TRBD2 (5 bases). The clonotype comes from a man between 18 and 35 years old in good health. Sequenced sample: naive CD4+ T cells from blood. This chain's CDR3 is CASTRADTQYF. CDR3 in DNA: TGTGCCAGCACGCGGGCAGATACGCAGTATTTT.